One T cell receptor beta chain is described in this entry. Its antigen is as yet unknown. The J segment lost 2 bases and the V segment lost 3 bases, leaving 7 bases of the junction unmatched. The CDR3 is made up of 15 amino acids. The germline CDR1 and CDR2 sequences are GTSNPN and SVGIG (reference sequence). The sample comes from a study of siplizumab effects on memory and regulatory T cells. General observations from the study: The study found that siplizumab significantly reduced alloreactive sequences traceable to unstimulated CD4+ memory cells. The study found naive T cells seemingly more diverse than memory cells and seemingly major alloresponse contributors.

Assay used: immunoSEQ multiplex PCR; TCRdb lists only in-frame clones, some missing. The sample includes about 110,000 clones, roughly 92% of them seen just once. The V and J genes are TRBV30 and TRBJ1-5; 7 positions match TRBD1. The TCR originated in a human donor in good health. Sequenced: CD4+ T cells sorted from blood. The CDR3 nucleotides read TGTGCCTGGAGAACAACAGGGGTTGGCAATCAGCCCCAGCATTTT. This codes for CAWRTTGVGNQPQHF.